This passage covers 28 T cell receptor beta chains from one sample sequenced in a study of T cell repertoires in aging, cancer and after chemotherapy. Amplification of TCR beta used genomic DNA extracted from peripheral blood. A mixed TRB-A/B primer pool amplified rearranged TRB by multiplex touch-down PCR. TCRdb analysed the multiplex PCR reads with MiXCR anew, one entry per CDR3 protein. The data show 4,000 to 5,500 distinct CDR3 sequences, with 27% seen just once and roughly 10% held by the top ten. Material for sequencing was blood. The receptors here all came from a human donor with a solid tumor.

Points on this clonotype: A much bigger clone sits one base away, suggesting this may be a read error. CDR3 residues: CASSYALRTGAGVYTF. The CDR3 DNA reads TGTGCCAGCAGTTATGCGCTGAGGACAGGGGCAGGCGTCTACACCTTC. The V gene is TRBV6-1, the J gene TRBJ1-2, with 9 bases identical to TRBD1. The CDR3 is made up of 16 amino acids. Germline V CDR1 and CDR2: MNHNS, SASEGT. V shed 5 bases and J 10 bases; nucleotides not matched to a gene: 17.

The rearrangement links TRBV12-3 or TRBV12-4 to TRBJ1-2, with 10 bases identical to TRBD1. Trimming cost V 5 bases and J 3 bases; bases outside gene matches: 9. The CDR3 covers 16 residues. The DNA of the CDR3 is TGTGCCAGCAGTCTATCCGGGACAGGGGACCACTATGGCTACACCTTC. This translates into CASSLSGTGDHYGYTF.

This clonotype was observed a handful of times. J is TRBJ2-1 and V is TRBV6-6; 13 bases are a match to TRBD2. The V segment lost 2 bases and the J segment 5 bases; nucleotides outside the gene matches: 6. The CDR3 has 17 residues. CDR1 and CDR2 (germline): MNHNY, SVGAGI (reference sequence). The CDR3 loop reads CASSYTSGGAGDNEQFF. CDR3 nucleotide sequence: TGTGCCAGCAGTTACACTAGCGGGGGGGCCGGAGACAATGAGCAGTTCTTC.

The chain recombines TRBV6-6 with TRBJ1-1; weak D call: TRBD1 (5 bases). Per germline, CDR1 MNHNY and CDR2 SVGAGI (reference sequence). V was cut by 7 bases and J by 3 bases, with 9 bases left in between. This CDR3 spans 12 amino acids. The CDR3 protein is CASTLGDTEAFF. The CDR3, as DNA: TGTGCCAGCACCCTAGGGGACACTGAAGCTTTCTTT.

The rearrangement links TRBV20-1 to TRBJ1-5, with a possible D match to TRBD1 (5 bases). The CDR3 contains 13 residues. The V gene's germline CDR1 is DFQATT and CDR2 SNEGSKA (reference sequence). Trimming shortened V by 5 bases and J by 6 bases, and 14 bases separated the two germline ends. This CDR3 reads CSAPGGRGQPQHF. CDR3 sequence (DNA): TGCAGTGCTCCCGGAGGTAGGGGTCAGCCCCAGCATTTT.

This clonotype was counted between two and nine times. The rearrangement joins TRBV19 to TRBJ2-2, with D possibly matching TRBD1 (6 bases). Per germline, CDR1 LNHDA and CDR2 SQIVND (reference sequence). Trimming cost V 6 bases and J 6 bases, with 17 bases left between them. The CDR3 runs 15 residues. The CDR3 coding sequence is TGTGCCAGTAGAAACCGGGACATAGTTTCCGGGGAGCTGTTTTTT. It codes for CASRNRDIVSGELFF.

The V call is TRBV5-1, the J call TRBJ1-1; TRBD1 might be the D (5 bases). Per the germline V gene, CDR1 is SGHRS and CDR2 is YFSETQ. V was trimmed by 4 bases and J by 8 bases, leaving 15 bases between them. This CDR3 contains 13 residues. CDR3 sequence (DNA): TGCGCCAGCAGCCCCGTTCCGGGGGGGGAAGCTTTCTTT. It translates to CASSPVPGGEAFF.

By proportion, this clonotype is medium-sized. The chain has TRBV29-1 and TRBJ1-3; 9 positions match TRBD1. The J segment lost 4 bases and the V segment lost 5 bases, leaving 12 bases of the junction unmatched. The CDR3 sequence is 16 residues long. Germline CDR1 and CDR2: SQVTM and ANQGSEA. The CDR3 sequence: CSVSQGGTGTGNTIYF. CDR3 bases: TGCAGCGTTTCCCAGGGTGGGACAGGGACGGGAAACACCATATATTTT.

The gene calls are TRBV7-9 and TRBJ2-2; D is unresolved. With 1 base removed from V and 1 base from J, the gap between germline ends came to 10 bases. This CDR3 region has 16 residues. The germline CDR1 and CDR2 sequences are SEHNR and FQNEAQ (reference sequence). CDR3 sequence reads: CASSLDVVVNTGELFF. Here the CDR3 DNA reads TGTGCCAGCAGCTTAGACGTGGTGGTGAACACCGGGGAGCTGTTTTTT. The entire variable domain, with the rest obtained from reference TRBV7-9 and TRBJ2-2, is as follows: DTGVSQNPRHKITKRGQNVTFRCDPISEHNRLYWYRQTLGQGPEFLTYFQNEAQLEKSRLLSDRFSAERPKGSFSTLEIQRTEQGDSAMYLCASSLDVVVNTGELFFGEGSRLTVL.

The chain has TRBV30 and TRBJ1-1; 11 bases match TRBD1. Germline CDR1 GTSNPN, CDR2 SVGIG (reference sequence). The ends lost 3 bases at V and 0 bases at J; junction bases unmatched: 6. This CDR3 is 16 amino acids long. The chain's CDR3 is CAWRGGTGGLNTEAFF. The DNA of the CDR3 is TGTGCCTGGAGGGGGGGGACAGGGGGGTTGAACACTGAAGCTTTCTTT.

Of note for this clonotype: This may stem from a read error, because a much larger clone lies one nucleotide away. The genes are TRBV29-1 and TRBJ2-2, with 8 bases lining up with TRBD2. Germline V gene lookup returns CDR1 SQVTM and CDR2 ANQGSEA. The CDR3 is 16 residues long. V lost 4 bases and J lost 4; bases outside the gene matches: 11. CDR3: CSVGWRLAGVTGELFF. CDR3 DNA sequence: TGCAGCGTTGGGTGGCGGCTAGCGGGCGTCACCGGGGAGCTGTTTTTT.

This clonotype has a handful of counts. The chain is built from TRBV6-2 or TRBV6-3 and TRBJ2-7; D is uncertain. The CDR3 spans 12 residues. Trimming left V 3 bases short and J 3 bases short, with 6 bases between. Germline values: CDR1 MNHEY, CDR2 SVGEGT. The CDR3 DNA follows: TGTGCCAGCAGTTATTTGTTCTACGAGCAGTACTTC. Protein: CASSYLFYEQYF.

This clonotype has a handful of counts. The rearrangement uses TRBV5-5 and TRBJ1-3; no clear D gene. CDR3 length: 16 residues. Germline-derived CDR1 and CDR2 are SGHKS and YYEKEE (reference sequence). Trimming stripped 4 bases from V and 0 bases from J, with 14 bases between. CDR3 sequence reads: CASSPGHGSSGNTIYF. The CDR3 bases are TGTGCCAGCAGCCCGGGCCATGGCAGCTCTGGAAACACCATATATTTT.

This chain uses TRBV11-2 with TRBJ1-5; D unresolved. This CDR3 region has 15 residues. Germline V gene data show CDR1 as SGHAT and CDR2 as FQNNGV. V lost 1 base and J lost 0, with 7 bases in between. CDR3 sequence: CASSLGYSSNQPQHF. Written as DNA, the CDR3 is TGTGCCAGCAGCTTAGGGTACAGTAGCAATCAGCCCCAGCATTTT.

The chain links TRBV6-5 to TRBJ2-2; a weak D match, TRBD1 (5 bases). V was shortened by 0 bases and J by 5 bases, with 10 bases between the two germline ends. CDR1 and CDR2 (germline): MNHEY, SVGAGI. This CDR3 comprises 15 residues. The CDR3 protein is CASSYSPPGTGELFF. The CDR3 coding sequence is TGTGCCAGCAGTTACTCTCCTCCAGGGACCGGGGAGCTGTTTTTT.

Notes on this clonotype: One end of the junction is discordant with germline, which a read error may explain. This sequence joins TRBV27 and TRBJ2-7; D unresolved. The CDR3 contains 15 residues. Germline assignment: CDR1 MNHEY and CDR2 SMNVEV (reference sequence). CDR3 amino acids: CASSSSGQRRYEKYF. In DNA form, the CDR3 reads TGTGCCAGCAGCTCATCCGGCCAGCGCCGGTACGAGAAGTACTTC.

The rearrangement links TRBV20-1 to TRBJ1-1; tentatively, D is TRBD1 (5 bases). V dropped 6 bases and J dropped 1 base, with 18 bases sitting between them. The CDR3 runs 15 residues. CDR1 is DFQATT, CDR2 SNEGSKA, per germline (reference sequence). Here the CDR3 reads CSAWKSGLTNTEAFF. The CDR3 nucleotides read TGCAGTGCCTGGAAGTCGGGACTAACGAACACTGAAGCTTTCTTT.

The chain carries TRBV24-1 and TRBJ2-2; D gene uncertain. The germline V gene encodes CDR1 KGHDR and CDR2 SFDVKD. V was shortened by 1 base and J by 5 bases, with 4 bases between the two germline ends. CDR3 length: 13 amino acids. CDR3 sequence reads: CATSDLPTGELFF. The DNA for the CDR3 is TGTGCCACCAGTGATTTACCGACCGGGGAGCTGTTTTTT.

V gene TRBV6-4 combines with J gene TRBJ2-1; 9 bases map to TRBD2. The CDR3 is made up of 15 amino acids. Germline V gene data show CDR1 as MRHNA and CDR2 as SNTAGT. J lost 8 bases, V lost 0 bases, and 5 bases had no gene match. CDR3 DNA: TGTGCCAGCAGTGACTCTAGCGGGGGAAGGGATGAGCAGTTCTTC. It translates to CASSDSSGGRDEQFF.

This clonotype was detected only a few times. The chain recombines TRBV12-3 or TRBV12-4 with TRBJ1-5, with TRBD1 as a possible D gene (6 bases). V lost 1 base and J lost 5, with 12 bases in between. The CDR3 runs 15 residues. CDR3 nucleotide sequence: TGTGCCAGCAGTTTAGGGGGGCGGGGGCATCAGCCCCAGCATTTT. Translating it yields CASSLGGRGHQPQHF.

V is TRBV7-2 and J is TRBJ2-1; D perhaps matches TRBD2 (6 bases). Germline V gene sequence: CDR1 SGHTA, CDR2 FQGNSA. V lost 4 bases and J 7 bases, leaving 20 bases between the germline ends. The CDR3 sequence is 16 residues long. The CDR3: CASSSREARLANEQFF. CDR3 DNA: TGTGCCAGCAGCTCCCGGGAAGCGCGGCTAGCGAATGAGCAGTTCTTC.

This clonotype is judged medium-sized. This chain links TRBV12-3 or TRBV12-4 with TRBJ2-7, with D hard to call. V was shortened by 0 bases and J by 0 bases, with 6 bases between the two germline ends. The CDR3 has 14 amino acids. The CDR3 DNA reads TGTGCCAGCAGTTTAGCGCTGATCTCCTACGAGCAGTACTTC. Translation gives CASSLALISYEQYF.

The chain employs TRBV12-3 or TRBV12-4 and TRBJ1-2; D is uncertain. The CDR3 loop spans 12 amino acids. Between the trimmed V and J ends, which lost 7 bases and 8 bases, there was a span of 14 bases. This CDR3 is CASTRDGPGYTF. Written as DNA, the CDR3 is TGTGCCAGCACCCGAGACGGTCCGGGCTACACCTTC.

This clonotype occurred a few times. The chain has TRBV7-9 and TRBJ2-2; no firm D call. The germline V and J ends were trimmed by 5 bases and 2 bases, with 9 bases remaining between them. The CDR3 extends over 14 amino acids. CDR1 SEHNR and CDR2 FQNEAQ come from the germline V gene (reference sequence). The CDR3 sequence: CASSLLGNTGELFF. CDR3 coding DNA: TGTGCCAGCAGCCTCCTAGGTAACACCGGGGAGCTGTTTTTT.

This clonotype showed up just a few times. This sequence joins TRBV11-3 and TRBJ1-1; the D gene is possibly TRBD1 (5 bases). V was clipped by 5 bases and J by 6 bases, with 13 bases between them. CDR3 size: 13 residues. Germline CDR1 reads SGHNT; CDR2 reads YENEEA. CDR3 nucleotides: TGTGCCAGCAGCCTAAGGAGGGGTTCTGAAGCTTTCTTT. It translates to CASSLRRGSEAFF. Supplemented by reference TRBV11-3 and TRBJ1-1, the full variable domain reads EAGVVQSPRYKIIEKKQPVAFWCNPISGHNTLYWYLQNLGQGPELLIRYENEEAVDDSQLPKDRFSAERLKGVDSTLKIQPAELGDSAVYLCASSLRRGSEAFFGQGTRLTVV.

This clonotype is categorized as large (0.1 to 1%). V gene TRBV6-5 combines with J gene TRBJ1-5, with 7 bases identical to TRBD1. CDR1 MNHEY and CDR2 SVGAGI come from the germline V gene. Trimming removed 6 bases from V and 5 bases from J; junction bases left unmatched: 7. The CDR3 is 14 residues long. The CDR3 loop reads CASREGASHQPQHF. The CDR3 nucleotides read TGTGCCAGCAGGGAGGGGGCGTCTCATCAGCCCCAGCATTTT.

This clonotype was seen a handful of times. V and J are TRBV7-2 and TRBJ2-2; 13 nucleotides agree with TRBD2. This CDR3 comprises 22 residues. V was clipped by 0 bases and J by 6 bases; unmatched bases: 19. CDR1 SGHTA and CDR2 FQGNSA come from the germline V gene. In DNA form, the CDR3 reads TGTGCCAGCAGCTTAGCTTATCGTACTAGCGGGAGGGATCCACATACGTCCGGGGAGCTGTTTTTT. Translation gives CASSLAYRTSGRDPHTSGELFF. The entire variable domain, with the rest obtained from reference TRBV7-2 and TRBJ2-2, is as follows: GAGVSQSPSNKVTEKGKDVELRCDPISGHTALYWYRQSLGQGLEFLIYFQGNSAPDKSGLPSDRFSAERTGGSVSTLTIQRTQQEDSAVYLCASSLAYRTSGRDPHTSGELFFGEGSRLTVL.

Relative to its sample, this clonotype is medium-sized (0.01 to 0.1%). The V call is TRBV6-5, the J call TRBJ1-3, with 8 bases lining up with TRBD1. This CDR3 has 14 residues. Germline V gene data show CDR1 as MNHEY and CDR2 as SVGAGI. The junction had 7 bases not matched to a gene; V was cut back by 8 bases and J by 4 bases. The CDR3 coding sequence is TGTGCCAGCGTGAAGACAGGGGTCGGAAACACCATATATTTT. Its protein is CASVKTGVGNTIYF.